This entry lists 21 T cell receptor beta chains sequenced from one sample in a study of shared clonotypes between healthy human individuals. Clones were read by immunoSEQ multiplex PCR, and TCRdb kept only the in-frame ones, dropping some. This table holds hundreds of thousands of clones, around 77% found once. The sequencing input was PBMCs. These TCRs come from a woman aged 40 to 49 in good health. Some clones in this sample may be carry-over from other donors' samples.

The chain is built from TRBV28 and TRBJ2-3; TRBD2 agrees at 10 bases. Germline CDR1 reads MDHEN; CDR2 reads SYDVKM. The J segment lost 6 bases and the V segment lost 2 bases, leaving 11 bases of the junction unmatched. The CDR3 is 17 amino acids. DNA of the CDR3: TGTGCCAGCAGTTTAAACCGAAGCGGGAGGGGTAAGGATACGCAGTATTTT. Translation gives CASSLNRSGRGKDTQYF.

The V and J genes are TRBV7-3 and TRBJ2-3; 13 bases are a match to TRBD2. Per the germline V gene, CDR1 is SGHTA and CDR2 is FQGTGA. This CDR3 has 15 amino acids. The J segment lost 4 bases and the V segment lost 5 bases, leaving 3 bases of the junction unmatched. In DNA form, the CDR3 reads TGTGCCAGCAGCGGACTAGCGGGAGCAGCAGATACGCAGTATTTT. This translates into CASSGLAGAADTQYF. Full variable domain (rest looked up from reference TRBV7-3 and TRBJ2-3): GAGVSQTPSNKVTEKGKYVELRCDPISGHTALYWYRQSLGQGPEFLIYFQGTGAADDSGLPNDRFFAVRPEGSVSTLKIQRTERGDSAVYLCASSGLAGAADTQYFGPGTRLTVL.

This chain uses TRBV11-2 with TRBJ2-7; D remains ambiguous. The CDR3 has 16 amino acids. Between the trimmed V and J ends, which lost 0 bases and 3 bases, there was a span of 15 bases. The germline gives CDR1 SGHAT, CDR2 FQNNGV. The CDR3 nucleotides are TGTGCCAGCAGCTTAGATCTCCCCATCTCCAGCTACGAGCAGTACTTC. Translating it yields CASSLDLPISSYEQYF. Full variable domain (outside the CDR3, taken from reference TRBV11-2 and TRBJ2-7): EAGVAQSPRYKIIEKRQSVAFWCNPISGHATLYWYQQILGQGPKLLIQFQNNGVVDDSQLPKDRFSAERLKGVDSTLKIQPAKLEDSAVYLCASSLDLPISSYEQYFGPGTRLTVT.

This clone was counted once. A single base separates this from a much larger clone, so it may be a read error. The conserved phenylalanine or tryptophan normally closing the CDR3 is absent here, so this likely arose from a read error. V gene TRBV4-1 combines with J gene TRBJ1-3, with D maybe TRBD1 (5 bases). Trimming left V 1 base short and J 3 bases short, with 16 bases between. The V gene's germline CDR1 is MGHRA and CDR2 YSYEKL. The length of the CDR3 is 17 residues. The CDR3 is CASSQVGQGLFGNTIYL. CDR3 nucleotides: TGCGCCAGCAGCCAAGTCGGGCAGGGTCTTTTTGGAAACACCATATATCTT.

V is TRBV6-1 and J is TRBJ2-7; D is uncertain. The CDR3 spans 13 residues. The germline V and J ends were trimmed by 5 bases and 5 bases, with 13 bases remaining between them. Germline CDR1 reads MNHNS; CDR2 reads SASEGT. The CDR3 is CASSSATHDEQYF. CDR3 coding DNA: TGTGCCAGCAGTTCGGCTACGCATGACGAGCAGTACTTC.

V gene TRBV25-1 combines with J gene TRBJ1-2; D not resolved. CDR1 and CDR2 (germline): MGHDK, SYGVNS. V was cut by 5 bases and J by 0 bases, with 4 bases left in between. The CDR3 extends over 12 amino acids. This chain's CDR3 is CASSRTNYGYTF. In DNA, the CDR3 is TGTGCCAGCAGTAGGACTAACTATGGCTACACCTTC.

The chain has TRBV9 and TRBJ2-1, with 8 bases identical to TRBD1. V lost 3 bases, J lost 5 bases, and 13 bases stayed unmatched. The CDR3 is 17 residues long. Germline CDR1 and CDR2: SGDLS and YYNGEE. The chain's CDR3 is CASSASADRVTNNEQFF. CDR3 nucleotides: TGTGCCAGCAGCGCATCAGCGGACAGGGTAACCAACAATGAGCAGTTCTTC.

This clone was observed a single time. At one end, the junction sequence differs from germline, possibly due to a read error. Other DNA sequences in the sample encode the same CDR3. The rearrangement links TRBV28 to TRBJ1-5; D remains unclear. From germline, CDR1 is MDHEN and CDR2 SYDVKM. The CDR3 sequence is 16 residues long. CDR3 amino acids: CASSLYGPKSNQPQHF. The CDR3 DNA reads TGTGCCAGCAGTTTATACGGGCCAAAAAGCAATCAGCCACAGCATTTT.

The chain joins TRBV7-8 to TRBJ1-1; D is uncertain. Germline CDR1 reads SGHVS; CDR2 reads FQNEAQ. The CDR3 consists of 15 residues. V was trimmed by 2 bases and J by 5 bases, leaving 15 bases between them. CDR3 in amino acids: CASSLLNGQGTEAFF. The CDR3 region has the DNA TGTGCCAGCAGCTTATTGAACGGGCAAGGGACTGAAGCTTTCTTT.

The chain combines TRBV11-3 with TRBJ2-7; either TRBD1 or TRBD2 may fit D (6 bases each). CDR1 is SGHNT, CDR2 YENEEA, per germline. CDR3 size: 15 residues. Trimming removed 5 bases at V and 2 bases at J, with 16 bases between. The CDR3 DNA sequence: TGTGCCAGCAGCCGTGAGGGGGGAGGCCCCTACGAGCAGTACTTC. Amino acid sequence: CASSREGGGPYEQYF.

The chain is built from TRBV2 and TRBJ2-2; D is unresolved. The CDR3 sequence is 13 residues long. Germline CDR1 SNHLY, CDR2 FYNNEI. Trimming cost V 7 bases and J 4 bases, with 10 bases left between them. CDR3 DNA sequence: TGTGCCAGCAAATACGGCTCCACCGGGGAGCTGTTTTTT. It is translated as CASKYGSTGELFF.

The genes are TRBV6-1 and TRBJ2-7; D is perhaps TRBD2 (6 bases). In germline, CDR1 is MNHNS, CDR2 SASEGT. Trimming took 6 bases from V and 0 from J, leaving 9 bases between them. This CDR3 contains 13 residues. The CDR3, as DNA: TGTGCCAGCAGAGGAGGGGCCTCCTACGAGCAGTACTTC. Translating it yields CASRGGASYEQYF.

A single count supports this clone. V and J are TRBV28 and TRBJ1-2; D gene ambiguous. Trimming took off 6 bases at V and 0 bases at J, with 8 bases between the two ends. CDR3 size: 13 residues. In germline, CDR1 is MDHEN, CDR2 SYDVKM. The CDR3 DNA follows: TGTGCCAGCAGGGCCGACACTAACTATGGCTACACCTTC. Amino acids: CASRADTNYGYTF.

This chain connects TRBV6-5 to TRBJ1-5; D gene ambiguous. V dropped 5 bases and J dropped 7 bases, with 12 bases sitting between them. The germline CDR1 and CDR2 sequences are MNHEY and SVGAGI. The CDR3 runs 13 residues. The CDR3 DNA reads TGTGCCAGCAGTCCAGGACGGGAGCAGCCCCAGCATTTT. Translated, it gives CASSPGREQPQHF.

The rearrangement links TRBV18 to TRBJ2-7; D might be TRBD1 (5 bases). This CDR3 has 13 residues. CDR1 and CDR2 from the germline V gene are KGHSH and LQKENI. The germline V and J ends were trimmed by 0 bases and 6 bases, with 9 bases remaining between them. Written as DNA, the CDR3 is TGTGCCAGCTCACCACCTTCTCAGGGCGAGCAGTACTTC. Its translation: CASSPPSQGEQYF.

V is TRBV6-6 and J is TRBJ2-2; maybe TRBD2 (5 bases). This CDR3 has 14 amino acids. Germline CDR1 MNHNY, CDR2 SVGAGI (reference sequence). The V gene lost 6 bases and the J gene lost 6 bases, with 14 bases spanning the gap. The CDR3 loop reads CASRGQPEAGELFF. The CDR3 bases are TGTGCCAGCAGAGGGCAGCCGGAGGCCGGGGAGCTGTTTTTT.

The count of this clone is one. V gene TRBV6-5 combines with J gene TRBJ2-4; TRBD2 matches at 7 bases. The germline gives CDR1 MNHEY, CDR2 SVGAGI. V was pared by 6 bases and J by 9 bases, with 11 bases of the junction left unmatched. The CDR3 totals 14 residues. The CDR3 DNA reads TGTGCCAGCAGCCCGACGGGGGGTAGTTTCATTCAGTACTTC. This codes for CASSPTGGSFIQYF.

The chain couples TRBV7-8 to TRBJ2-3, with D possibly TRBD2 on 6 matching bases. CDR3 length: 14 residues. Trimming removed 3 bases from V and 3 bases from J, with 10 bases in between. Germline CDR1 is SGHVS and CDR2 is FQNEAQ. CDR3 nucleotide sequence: TGTGCCAGCAGCTTGGAGGGTTGGACAGATACGCAGTATTTT. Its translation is CASSLEGWTDTQYF.

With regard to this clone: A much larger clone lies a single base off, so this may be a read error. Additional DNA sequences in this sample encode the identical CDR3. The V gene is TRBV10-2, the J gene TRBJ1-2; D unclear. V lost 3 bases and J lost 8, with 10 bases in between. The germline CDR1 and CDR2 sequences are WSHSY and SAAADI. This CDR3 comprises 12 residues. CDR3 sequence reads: CASSEQNNGYTF. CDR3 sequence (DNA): TGCGCCAGCAGTGAACAGAACAACGGCTACACCTTC.

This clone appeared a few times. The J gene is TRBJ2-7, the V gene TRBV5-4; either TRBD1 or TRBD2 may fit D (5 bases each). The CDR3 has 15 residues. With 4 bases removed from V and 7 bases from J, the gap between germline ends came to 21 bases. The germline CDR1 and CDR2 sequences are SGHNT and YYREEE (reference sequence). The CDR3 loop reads CASSKGTSESGEQYF. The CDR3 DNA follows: TGTGCCAGCAGCAAGGGGACCTCTGAGTCTGGTGAGCAGTACTTC.

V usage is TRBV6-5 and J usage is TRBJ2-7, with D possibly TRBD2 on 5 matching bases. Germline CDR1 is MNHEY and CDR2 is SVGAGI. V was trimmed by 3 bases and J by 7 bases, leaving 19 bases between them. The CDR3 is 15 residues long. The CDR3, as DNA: TGTGCCAGCAGTTATTTGGCTAGCTTACCTGGAGAGCAGTACTTC. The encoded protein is CASSYLASLPGEQYF.